A single sample is the source of the 6 T cell receptor beta chains below, sequenced in a study of shared clonotypes between healthy human individuals. Sequenced by immunoSEQ multiplex PCR; TCRdb stores in-frame clones only, minus some. The sample lists about 1.5 million clones; under 99% were seen once. Material: naive CD4+ T cells sorted from blood. As to subset: CD45RA+ positively selected. The receptors stem from a man between 25 and 39 years old in good health.

Only one count was recorded for this clone. This chain joins TRBV4-3 and TRBJ1-1, with a weak D call TRBD1 (5 bases). The CDR3 covers 16 residues. Trimming removed 0 bases at V and 0 bases at J, with 11 bases between. Per germline, CDR1 LGHNA and CDR2 YSLEER. The CDR3 bases are TGCGCCAGCAGCCAAGAGTCCCCAGGGATGAACACTGAAGCTTTCTTT. Its protein product is CASSQESPGMNTEAFF.

The genes are TRBV27 and TRBJ2-7; D assignment may be TRBD1 or TRBD2 (6 bases each). The CDR3 spans 14 residues. Germline-derived CDR1 and CDR2 are MNHEY and SMNVEV (reference sequence). V lost 3 bases and J lost 4, with 13 bases in between. The CDR3 sequence is CASSFLGGGYEQYF. The CDR3 DNA follows: TGTGCCAGCAGTTTCCTGGGGGGCGGGTACGAGCAGTACTTC.

This chain links TRBV28 with TRBJ2-1, with a possible D match to TRBD2 (5 bases). The CDR3 loop spans 15 amino acids. The germline V gene has CDR1 MDHEN and CDR2 SYDVKM. The germline V and J ends were trimmed by 5 bases and 5 bases, with 16 bases remaining between them. The CDR3 sequence is CASSNTAVRDNEQFF. CDR3 nucleotides: TGTGCCAGCAGTAATACAGCGGTACGGGACAATGAGCAGTTCTTC.

CDR3 in amino acids: CASSPNPGTRGTKNIQYF. The CDR3, as DNA: TGTGCCAGCAGCCCTAATCCCGGGACGAGAGGTACCAAAAACATTCAGTACTTC. J is TRBJ2-4 and V is TRBV7-8; TRBD1 or TRBD2 may be the D gene (5 bases each). The V end was cut by 5 bases, the J end by 2 bases, with 22 bases between. CDR1 and CDR2 (germline): SGHVS, FQNEAQ. The CDR3 is 18 residues long. Filled out from reference TRBV7-8 and TRBJ2-4, the complete variable domain reads GAGVSQSPRYKVAKRGQDVALRCDPISGHVSLFWYQQALGQGPEFLTYFQNEAQLDKSGLPSDRFFAERPEGSVSTLKIQRTQQEDSAVYLCASSPNPGTRGTKNIQYFGAGTRLSVL.

The chain combines TRBV4-2 with TRBJ2-7, with 8 positions matching TRBD2. Germline trimming cut 4 bases from V and 1 base from J; bases unmatched to any gene: 6. The germline V gene encodes CDR1 LGHNA and CDR2 YNFKEQ. The length of the CDR3 is 15 residues. The CDR3 loop reads CASSPSTGGSYEQYF. The CDR3, as DNA: TGTGCCAGCAGCCCCTCAACGGGAGGGTCCTACGAGCAGTACTTC.

The chain joins TRBV12-5 to TRBJ1-1; no definite D call. This CDR3 region has 11 residues. Germline V gene data show CDR1 as LGHNT and CDR2 as FRNRAP. V was trimmed by 5 bases and J by 3 bases, leaving 4 bases between them. The CDR3 protein is CASGNDTEAFF. CDR3 bases: TGTGCTAGTGGTAATGACACTGAAGCTTTCTTT. The whole variable domain, filled in from reference TRBV12-5 and TRBJ1-1, reads DARVTQTPRHKVTEMGQEVTMRCQPILGHNTVFWYRQTMMQGLELLAYFRNRAPLDDSGMPKDRFSAEMPDATLATLKIQPSEPRDSAVYFCASGNDTEAFFGQGTRLTVV.